This paragraph covers one T cell receptor beta chain sequence. As yet, its antigen is unknown. Measured with immunoSEQ multiplex PCR; TCRdb has only the in-frame clones, and not every one. Seen here are some 150,000 clones, around nine tenths observed once, and the top ten hold about 2%. The germline V gene has CDR1 MDHEN and CDR2 SYDVKM. The CDR3 contains 14 residues. J gave up 6 bases and V 3 bases, and 4 bases lay outside the gene matches. This entry comes from a study of T cell responses to AZD1222 COVID-19 vaccine. Whole-study context: Second-dose schedules of about 4 or about 12 weeks were combined. Broader study findings: Baseline antibody screening turned up just a handful of seropositive AZD1222 recipients. Regions 160-218 and 743-854 dominated among vaccine-associated CD4 TCRs spanning spike.

This clonotype was obtained from an adult in good health. The V gene is TRBV28, the J gene TRBJ2-1, with 8 bases lining up with TRBD1. Sequencing used peripheral blood, obtained on day 0 of AZD1222 vaccination. CDR3 sequence reads: CASSFPDRGNEQFF. The CDR3 DNA follows: TGTGCCAGCAGTTTCCCCGACAGGGGCAATGAGCAGTTCTTC.